This TCR beta chain emerged from a study of blood T cell repertoires in COVID-19. Losses at the gene ends were 2 bases for V and 3 bases for J; bases not matched to a gene: 6. Germline lookup yields CDR1 SGHDT and CDR2 YYEEEE. This CDR3 has 15 residues. Libraries were prepared by immunoSEQ multiplex PCR; TCRdb keeps only in-frame clonotypes and omits some of them. The table records 70,000 to 85,000 clones, roughly 80% of them present only once. Sequences were obtained from peripheral blood. The receptor was isolated from a woman aged 80 or over with acute or convalescent COVID-19. The chain links TRBV5-6 to TRBJ2-7, with 9 bases fitting TRBD1. CDR3 residues: CASSLPGTGSYEQYF. The CDR3 DNA follows: TGTGCCAGCAGCTTACCCGGGACAGGGAGCTACGAGCAGTACTTC.